These 9 T cell receptor beta chains came from one sample sequenced in a study of pediatric ulcerative colitis. Profiling relied on immunoSEQ multiplex PCR, and the TCRdb table lists in-frame clones only, not all of them. The table lists some 57,000 clones, 87% of them singletons. The specimen sequenced was blood. These receptors all stem from a boy aged 5-17 years who was a control in a study of pediatric ulcerative colitis.

This clone was counted a single time. V is TRBV10-3 and J is TRBJ2-7; 7 bases fit TRBD1. The CDR3 spans 14 residues. The trim removed 3 bases at V and 9 bases at J, leaving 11 bases unmatched. Germline values: CDR1 ENHRY, CDR2 SYGVKD. This CDR3 is CAISDGTENTPQYF. CDR3 in DNA: TGTGCCATCAGTGATGGGACAGAGAATACGCCGCAGTACTTC.

The chain carries TRBV7-6 and TRBJ1-4; D call uncertain. This CDR3 region has 14 residues. The V and J ends lost 2 bases and 0 bases respectively, with 4 bases between them. Germline CDR1 and CDR2: SGHVS and FNYEAQ. CDR3 DNA: TGTGCCAGCAGCTTAAGGCCAACTAATGAAAAACTGTTTTTT. It specifies CASSLRPTNEKLFF.

The rearrangement links TRBV5-1 to TRBJ2-3, with D possibly being TRBD1 (5 bases). V was cut by 1 base and J by 3 bases, with 9 bases left in between. Looked up from germline, CDR1 is SGHRS and CDR2 is YFSETQ. The CDR3 sequence is 14 residues long. CDR3 loop: CASSLQGRTDTQYF. DNA for the CDR3: TGCGCCAGCAGCTTGCAGGGTCGGACAGATACGCAGTATTTT.

The V gene is TRBV6-4, the J gene TRBJ2-7, with D possibly being TRBD1 (6 bases). The germline V gene has CDR1 MRHNA and CDR2 SNTAGT. This CDR3 is 15 amino acids long. Trimming removed 3 bases at V and 0 bases at J, with 12 bases between. The CDR3 sequence is CASSEGAGPSYEQYF. CDR3 DNA: TGTGCCAGCAGTGAGGGGGCAGGGCCCTCCTACGAGCAGTACTTC.

The chain employs TRBV19 and TRBJ1-2; 10 positions agree with TRBD1. The length of the CDR3 is 15 residues. The trim removed 5 bases at V and 4 bases at J, leaving 7 bases unmatched. Germline V gene lookup returns CDR1 LNHDA and CDR2 SQIVND (reference sequence). The CDR3 DNA reads as TGTGCCAGTAGTTCGGGACAGGGGTGGTTCTATGGCTACACCTTC. Translating it yields CASSSGQGWFYGYTF.

This clone has a handful of counts. The V and J genes are TRBV7-9 and TRBJ2-7; D is unclear. The CDR3 contains 13 residues. V gave up 5 bases and J gave up 2 bases, with 10 bases separating them. Germline V gene sequence: CDR1 SEHNR, CDR2 FQNEAQ (reference sequence). The CDR3 reads CASSHLGTYEQYF. The DNA for the CDR3 is TGTGCCAGCAGCCACCTAGGGACCTACGAGCAGTACTTC. The full variable domain, rest sourced from reference TRBV7-9 and TRBJ2-7, is DTGVSQNPRHKITKRGQNVTFRCDPISEHNRLYWYRQTLGQGPEFLTYFQNEAQLEKSRLLSDRFSAERPKGSFSTLEIQRTEQGDSAMYLCASSHLGTYEQYFGPGTRLTVT.

This clone appeared a few times. The chain links TRBV19 to TRBJ1-2; 7 bases are shared with TRBD1. V lost 4 bases, J lost 6 bases, and 5 bases stayed unmatched. The CDR3 runs 13 residues. In germline, CDR1 is LNHDA, CDR2 SQIVND (reference sequence). In DNA, the CDR3 is TGTGCCAGTAGTACGACAGGGTTACATGGCTACACCTTC. This translates into CASSTTGLHGYTF.

The rearrangement uses TRBV7-3 and TRBJ1-3; D not certain. CDR1 and CDR2 (germline): SGHTA, FQGTGA. V shed 5 bases and J shed 6 bases, with 8 bases lying between them. This CDR3 has 12 amino acids. CDR3 residues: CASSTQPNTIYF. CDR3 bases: TGTGCCAGCAGCACCCAACCAAACACCATATATTTT. The entire variable domain, with the rest obtained from reference TRBV7-3 and TRBJ1-3, is as follows: GAGVSQTPSNKVTEKGKYVELRCDPISGHTALYWYRQSLGQGPEFLIYFQGTGAADDSGLPNDRFFAVRPEGSVSTLKIQRTERGDSAVYLCASSTQPNTIYFGEGSWLTVV.

The V and J genes are TRBV14 and TRBJ2-7; tentatively, D is TRBD2 (5 bases). V dropped 2 bases and J dropped 6 bases, with 5 bases sitting between them. Germline loops: CDR1 SGHDN, CDR2 FVKESK. The CDR3 extends over 11 amino acids. Here the CDR3 reads CASSQRGEQYF. The CDR3 DNA follows: TGTGCCAGCAGCCAACGGGGCGAGCAGTACTTC. Using reference TRBV14 and TRBJ2-7 for the parts outside the CDR3, the full variable domain is EAGVTQFPSHSVIEKGQTVTLRCDPISGHDNLYWYRRVMGKEIKFLLHFVKESKQDESGMPNNRFLAERTGGTYSTLKVQPAELEDSGVYFCASSQRGEQYFGPGTRLTVT.